This TCR beta chain was documented in a study of T cells in Graves' hyperthyroidism and ophthalmopathy. CDR1 is SGHTA, CDR2 FQGTGA, per germline. The CDR3 extends over 13 amino acids. V was cut by 3 bases and J by 2 bases, with 4 bases left in between. The study's findings and limits: For ophthalmopathy, model prediction preceded onset by a median roughly 5.9 months.

With a duration under 2 months, the hyperthyroidism was newly diagnosed in patients aged 18 to 65. Amplified regions were TCR beta CDR3 sequences from RNA transcripts. The study used the HTBI primer set for a first-round RT-PCR of the TCR CDR3. One entry per CDR3 protein results from TCRdb running MiXCR on the multiplex PCR reads. The data contain 650,000 to 700,000 distinct CDR3 sequences, approximately 15% of them seen just once; the ten biggest clones take up about 14%. The table lists this clonotype with a few counts. The antigen remains unidentified. V is TRBV7-3 and J is TRBJ2-2; D uncertain. The source of this sequence is a man aged 45-65 years with Graves' hyperthyroidism. The sequencing sample was made of blood. CDR3 DNA: TGTGCCAGCAGCTTTGAAAACACCGGGGAGCTGTTTTTT. Its translation is CASSFENTGELFF.